The 10 T cell receptor beta chains given below trace back to one sample, sequenced in a study of post-analysis software for immune sequencing data. Study results and caveats: With TRBV5-6, TRBV5-1 and TRBV20-1 included, roughly five TRBV segments were more frequent in patients than in controls.

Their specific antigens are unknown. Unique molecular identifiers tagged the TCR beta cDNA libraries. TCRdb fed the PCR reads into MiXCR, producing one record per CDR3 protein. The sample lists fewer than 900,000 distinct CDR3 sequences, around 46% occurring once. The sample was blood. These receptor sequences come from a girl aged 5-17 years with multiple sclerosis.

The V gene is TRBV20-1, the J gene TRBJ1-1; TRBD1 matches at 7 bases. CDR3 size: 11 residues. Germline CDR1 DFQATT, CDR2 SNEGSKA (reference sequence). The V segment lost 7 bases and the J segment 5 bases; nucleotides outside the gene matches: 4. The CDR3 nucleotides read TGCAGTGGTCAGGGGGTGACTGAAGCTTTCTTT. This codes for CSGQGVTEAFF.

This clonotype was recorded once. This chain joins TRBV12-3 or TRBV12-4 and TRBJ1-1; weak D call: TRBD1 (5 bases). The CDR3 extends over 16 amino acids. The V end lost 3 bases, the J end lost 4 bases, and 18 bases lay between the germline ends. The CDR3 protein is CASSLGLLGRGTEAFF. CDR3 in DNA: TGTGCCAGCAGTTTGGGACTCCTCGGGAGGGGCACTGAAGCTTTCTTT.

This chain links TRBV7-9 with TRBJ2-1; the D gene could be TRBD1 or TRBD2 (5 bases each). The V and J ends lost 4 bases and 2 bases respectively, with 18 bases between them. This CDR3 contains 17 residues. Germline-derived CDR1 and CDR2 are SEHNR and FQNEAQ (reference sequence). The CDR3 loop is CASSSPESGTPYNEQFF. DNA of the CDR3: TGTGCCAGCAGCTCACCGGAATCCGGGACCCCCTACAATGAGCAGTTCTTC.

The chain joins TRBV29-1 to TRBJ2-3; the match to TRBD2 covers 7 bases. The CDR3 runs to 14 residues. V was pared by 6 bases and J by 5 bases, with 11 bases of the junction left unmatched. Per germline, CDR1 SQVTM and CDR2 ANQGSEA. CDR3 in amino acids: CSVRGTTMGDTQYF. The CDR3 DNA is TGCAGCGTAAGAGGGACTACCATGGGAGATACGCAGTATTTT.

The chain has TRBV12-3 or TRBV12-4 and TRBJ1-4; D possibly corresponds to TRBD1 (5 bases). V shed 6 bases and J shed 5 bases, with 7 bases lying between them. The CDR3 loop spans 12 amino acids. The CDR3 loop reads CASSWGNEKLFF. CDR3 DNA: TGTGCCAGCAGCTGGGGGAATGAAAAACTGTTTTTT.

This chain joins TRBV27 and TRBJ1-1; D unclear. The CDR3 is 13 residues long. Germline V CDR1 and CDR2: MNHEY, SMNVEV (reference sequence). V gave up 2 bases and J gave up 7 bases, with 11 bases separating them. Here the CDR3 reads CASSLGEGYEAFF. CDR3 sequence (DNA): TGTGCCAGCAGTTTAGGGGAGGGATATGAAGCTTTCTTT.

CDR3 coding DNA: TGCGCCAGCAGCTTGGGACCGGGGATCAGAGAGACCCAGTACTTC. Encoded protein: CASSLGPGIRETQYF. The chain uses TRBV5-1 and TRBJ2-5; possibly TRBD2 for D (5 bases). Trimming removed 0 bases from V and 4 bases from J, with 13 bases in between. The CDR3 contains 15 residues. Per germline, CDR1 SGHRS and CDR2 YFSETQ.

This chain connects TRBV29-1 to TRBJ2-1, with D maybe TRBD1 (6 bases). The CDR3 length is 15 residues. Trimming removed 2 bases at V and 0 bases at J, with 11 bases between. Germline V CDR1 and CDR2: SQVTM, ANQGSEA. The CDR3 DNA reads as TGCAGCGTTGAACAAGGGGGATACTCCTACAATGAGCAGTTCTTC. Encoded protein: CSVEQGGYSYNEQFF.

This chain uses TRBV5-1 with TRBJ2-1; 8 bases align to TRBD2. The V gene's germline CDR1 is SGHRS and CDR2 YFSETQ. This CDR3 contains 16 residues. Trimming cost V 4 bases and J 7 bases; bases outside gene matches: 13. Here the CDR3 reads CASSTGVAGKSNEQFF. CDR3 DNA sequence: TGCGCCAGCAGCACCGGGGTAGCGGGAAAAAGTAATGAGCAGTTCTTC. The full variable domain, with the rest looked up from reference TRBV5-1 and TRBJ2-1, is KAGVTQTPRYLIKTRGQQVTLSCSPISGHRSVSWYQQTPGQGLQFLFEYFSETQRNKGNFPGRFSGRQFSNSRSEMNVSTLELGDSALYLCASSTGVAGKSNEQFFGPGTRLTVL.

V is TRBV6-6 and J is TRBJ2-1, with 11 nucleotides matching TRBD2. Trimming took 7 bases from V and 0 from J; bases not matched to a gene: 5. In germline, CDR1 is MNHNY, CDR2 SVGAGI (reference sequence). This CDR3 comprises 16 residues. The CDR3 loop is CASKLLAGDSYNEQFF. CDR3 in DNA: TGTGCCAGCAAATTACTAGCGGGGGACTCCTACAATGAGCAGTTCTTC.